The 30 T cell receptor beta chains in this list originate from one sample, sequenced in a study of cytomegalovirus exposure and HLA in healthy donors. TCRdb's copy holds only in-frame clones and misses some; the assay was immunoSEQ multiplex PCR. The sample records fewer than 150,000 clones, around four fifths being singletons. The sequencing sample was made of PBMCs. These receptors originate from a man aged 25 to 45 in good health and CMV-seropositive.

This rearrangement joins TRBV2 to TRBJ1-2; 7 bases are shared with TRBD1. This CDR3 has 13 amino acids. After removal of 4 bases from V and 6 bases from J, the junction contained 5 bases not matched to a gene. The germline V gene has CDR1 SNHLY and CDR2 FYNNEI. The CDR3 loop reads CASSVRQGDGYTF. CDR3 DNA: TGTGCCAGCAGTGTCCGACAGGGAGATGGCTACACCTTC.

The V and J genes are TRBV5-1 and TRBJ2-1; tentatively, D is TRBD2 (6 bases). The CDR3 sequence is 18 residues long. Germline-derived CDR1 and CDR2 are SGHRS and YFSETQ. The V end was cut by 4 bases, the J end by 0 bases, with 20 bases between. CDR3 bases: TGCGCCAGCAGCACACCCCCGGGAGCAGGAAGCTCCTACAATGAGCAGTTCTTC. Residues: CASSTPPGAGSSYNEQFF. Using reference TRBV5-1 and TRBJ2-1 for the parts outside the CDR3, the full variable domain is KAGVTQTPRYLIKTRGQQVTLSCSPISGHRSVSWYQQTPGQGLQFLFEYFSETQRNKGNFPGRFSGRQFSNSRSEMNVSTLELGDSALYLCASSTPPGAGSSYNEQFFGPGTRLTVL.

The chain uses TRBV9 and TRBJ2-1, with 14 nucleotides matching TRBD2. The J segment lost 2 bases and the V segment lost 3 bases, leaving 4 bases of the junction unmatched. Germline V CDR1 and CDR2: SGDLS, YYNGEE. This CDR3 region has 17 residues. CDR3 sequence reads: CASSDGTSGRTYNEQFF. CDR3 DNA sequence: TGTGCCAGCAGCGACGGGACTAGCGGGAGAACCTACAATGAGCAGTTCTTC. Full variable domain (missing parts from reference TRBV9 and TRBJ2-1): DSGVTQTPKHLITATGQRVTLRCSPRSGDLSVYWYQQSLDQGLQFLIQYYNGEERAKGNILERFSAQQFPDLHSELNLSSLELGDSALYFCASSDGTSGRTYNEQFFGPGTRLTVL.

V gene TRBV28 combines with J gene TRBJ1-2; tentatively, D is TRBD1 (5 bases). The CDR3 contains 11 residues. Germline values: CDR1 MDHEN, CDR2 SYDVKM. Trimming took 8 bases from V and 5 from J, leaving 9 bases between them. The CDR3 bases are TGTGCCAGCTCCGGGGGGTATGGCTACACCTTC. Its protein is CASSGGYGYTF.

The chain recombines TRBV5-1 with TRBJ2-1; weak D call: TRBD2 (6 bases). Trimming pared 5 bases from V and 5 bases from J, leaving 17 bases between. CDR3 length: 15 amino acids. Per the germline V gene, CDR1 is SGHRS and CDR2 is YFSETQ. DNA of the CDR3: TGCGCCAGCAGTGGCGGGACTCGGAGCCACAATGAGCAGTTCTTC. The encoded protein is CASSGGTRSHNEQFF.

The chain employs TRBV6-1 and TRBJ1-1; no firm D call. The germline V and J ends were trimmed by 2 bases and 7 bases, with 8 bases remaining between them. Germline CDR1 MNHNS, CDR2 SASEGT. This CDR3 spans 12 amino acids. CDR3 amino acids: CASSENRDEAFF. The CDR3 nucleotides read TGTGCCAGCAGTGAAAATCGGGATGAAGCTTTCTTT.

The chain links TRBV6-1 to TRBJ2-3; 8 nucleotides agree with TRBD2. The V and J ends lost 1 base and 8 bases, in that order; junction bases with no gene match: 11. Per the germline V gene, CDR1 is MNHNS and CDR2 is SASEGT. The CDR3 is made up of 16 amino acids. The CDR3 sequence is CASSEGRASGRGTQYF. The CDR3 nucleotides read TGTGCCAGCAGTGAAGGTAGAGCTAGCGGGCGGGGTACGCAGTATTTT.

The chain joins TRBV7-9 to TRBJ1-1; D is ambiguous. CDR1 and CDR2 from the germline V gene are SEHNR and FQNEAQ (reference sequence). This CDR3 has 13 residues. The V and J ends lost 5 bases and 11 bases respectively, with 18 bases between them. CDR3 sequence: CASSTIQQRGAFF. As DNA, the CDR3 is TGTGCCAGCAGCACGATACAGCAGCGAGGGGCTTTCTTT.

This clone was seen a single time. This chain uses TRBV18 with TRBJ1-2, with D possibly matching TRBD1 (5 bases). The CDR3 runs to 13 residues. Trimming stripped 0 bases from V and 5 bases from J, with 7 bases between. CDR1 is KGHSH and CDR2 is LQKENI in the germline V gene. As DNA, the CDR3 is TGTGCCAGCTCACCACCGACAGAATATGGCTACACCTTC. Its protein product is CASSPPTEYGYTF.

In this sample, this clone turned up a few times. This chain joins TRBV5-1 and TRBJ2-7, with TRBD1 matching 8 bases. V lost 2 bases to trimming and J lost 3 bases; unmatched junction nucleotides: 10. CDR1 is SGHRS, CDR2 YFSETQ, per germline. The CDR3 runs to 16 residues. In DNA, the CDR3 is TGCGCCAGCAGCTTTTTTGCGACAGGGGACCGCTACGAGCAGTACTTC. Amino acids: CASSFFATGDRYEQYF. Using reference TRBV5-1 and TRBJ2-7 for the parts outside the CDR3, the full variable domain is KAGVTQTPRYLIKTRGQQVTLSCSPISGHRSVSWYQQTPGQGLQFLFEYFSETQRNKGNFPGRFSGRQFSNSRSEMNVSTLELGDSALYLCASSFFATGDRYEQYFGPGTRLTVT.

The genes are TRBV9 and TRBJ2-7; TRBD2 is a possible D gene (6 bases). Trimming took off 2 bases at V and 0 bases at J, with 12 bases between the two ends. This CDR3 spans 15 amino acids. Germline V gene lookup returns CDR1 SGDLS and CDR2 YYNGEE. The CDR3 region is CASSVQEGLSYEQYF. CDR3 nucleotides: TGTGCCAGCAGCGTCCAGGAGGGCCTCTCCTACGAGCAGTACTTC.

This clone appeared a single time. The gene calls are TRBV11-3 and TRBJ2-2, with 7 bases matching TRBD1. CDR1 and CDR2 from the germline V gene are SGHNT and YENEEA. Trimming cost V 7 bases and J 5 bases; bases outside gene matches: 7. The CDR3 is made up of 14 amino acids. CDR3 bases: TGTGCCAGCACCTCGGACAGGTCAACCGGGGAGCTGTTTTTT. This translates into CASTSDRSTGELFF.

The chain links TRBV6-5 to TRBJ2-3; possibly TRBD1 for D (5 bases). Germline CDR1 MNHEY, CDR2 SVGAGI. This CDR3 spans 15 amino acids. V was shortened by 0 bases and J by 5 bases, with 12 bases between the two germline ends. The CDR3 region is CASSYSVTVQDTQYF. The CDR3 DNA is TGTGCCAGCAGTTACTCGGTGACAGTTCAAGATACGCAGTATTTT.

The chain has TRBV25-1 and TRBJ2-3, with 13 bases aligning to TRBD2. The CDR3 spans 15 residues. V lost 8 bases, J lost 2 bases, and 4 bases stayed unmatched. From germline, CDR1 is MGHDK and CDR2 SYGVNS. CDR3 sequence (DNA): TGTGCCAGCCGAGGGACTAGCGGGAACACAGATACGCAGTATTTT. It is translated as CASRGTSGNTDTQYF.

In DNA, the CDR3 is TGTGCCAGCAGCTCGGATGGGACTGGCAACACCGGGGAGCTGTTTTTT. Amino acids: CASSSDGTGNTGELFF. This chain joins TRBV7-2 and TRBJ2-2; D perhaps matches TRBD2 (6 bases). Germline V gives CDR1 SGHTA, CDR2 FQGNSA. Between the trimmed V and J ends, which lost 4 bases and 2 bases, there was a span of 14 bases. The CDR3 is 16 amino acids.

This chain uses TRBV4-3 with TRBJ1-1; a possible D gene is TRBD1 (5 bases). The length of the CDR3 is 16 residues. Germline V gene sequence: CDR1 LGHNA, CDR2 YSLEER. Trimming took off 0 bases at V and 1 base at J, with 12 bases between the two ends. The chain's CDR3 is CASSQEVWGRNTEAFF. CDR3 bases: TGCGCCAGCAGCCAAGAAGTTTGGGGCCGGAACACTGAAGCTTTCTTT.

This rearrangement joins TRBV7-2 to TRBJ2-2; TRBD1 matches 7 bases. In germline, CDR1 is SGHTA, CDR2 FQGNSA. The CDR3 is 15 amino acids. Unmatched junction bases numbered 2, after V lost 3 bases and J lost 1 base. The chain's CDR3 is CASSLGQRNTGELFF. For the CDR3, the DNA is TGTGCCAGCAGCTTGGGACAGAGGAACACCGGGGAGCTGTTTTTT.

This clone was seen a few times. The chain carries TRBV5-5 and TRBJ2-2; TRBD1 matches at 11 bases. The ends lost 5 bases at V and 6 bases at J; junction bases unmatched: 6. This CDR3 region has 15 residues. Germline CDR1 reads SGHKS; CDR2 reads YYEKEE (reference sequence). The CDR3 region is CASRNEGQGAGELFF. DNA of the CDR3: TGTGCCAGCAGGAACGAGGGACAGGGGGCCGGGGAGCTGTTTTTT.

The V call is TRBV6-4, the J call TRBJ2-7, with D possibly matching TRBD2 (6 bases). Trimming stripped 7 bases from V and 2 bases from J, with 21 bases between. The CDR3 spans 16 residues. Germline V lookup: CDR1 MRHNA, CDR2 SNTAGT. The chain's CDR3 is CASTRIRVGGTYEQYF. The CDR3 DNA reads TGTGCCAGCACCAGAATCAGGGTGGGAGGAACCTACGAGCAGTACTTC.

V is TRBV6-1 and J is TRBJ2-3; TRBD1 matches 9 bases. The V segment lost 6 bases and the J segment 2 bases; nucleotides outside the gene matches: 3. The length of the CDR3 is 14 residues. CDR1 and CDR2 from the germline V gene are MNHNS and SASEGT. Here the CDR3 reads CASSGTGITDTQYF. CDR3 coding DNA: TGTGCCAGCAGCGGGACAGGGATCACAGATACGCAGTATTTT.

The chain uses TRBV5-1 and TRBJ2-7; TRBD2 aligns across 8 bases. Trimming took 3 bases from V and 2 from J; bases not matched to a gene: 4. The germline V gene has CDR1 SGHRS and CDR2 YFSETQ. The CDR3 has 14 residues. DNA of the CDR3: TGCGCCAGCAGCTCCCTAGCGGGCCCCTACGAGCAGTACTTC. It is translated as CASSSLAGPYEQYF.

The chain has TRBV27 and TRBJ2-5; the D gene is possibly TRBD2 (5 bases). V dropped 0 bases and J dropped 8 bases, with 10 bases sitting between them. Germline V lookup: CDR1 MNHEY, CDR2 SMNVEV (reference sequence). The CDR3 runs 13 residues. DNA of the CDR3: TGTGCCAGCAGTTTATCGAATCGGGGTACCCAGTACTTC. This sequence encodes CASSLSNRGTQYF.

This rearrangement joins TRBV19 to TRBJ2-1; TRBD2 agrees at 8 bases. The ends lost 4 bases at V and 6 bases at J; junction bases unmatched: 8. Germline V gene data show CDR1 as LNHDA and CDR2 as SQIVND (reference sequence). This CDR3 is built from 15 residues. CDR3 nucleotides: TGTGCCAGTAGTACGCTAGGGACTAGTAGCAATGAGCAGTTCTTC. This encodes CASSTLGTSSNEQFF.

This clone was detected once. The chain recombines TRBV29-1 with TRBJ2-1; D is uncertain. V lost 3 bases, J lost 7 bases, and 10 bases lay in between. This CDR3 has 12 amino acids. Germline lookup yields CDR1 SQVTM and CDR2 ANQGSEA. CDR3 sequence (DNA): TGCAGCGTTGATTATCACCGGAATGAGCAGTTCTTC. This gives the protein CSVDYHRNEQFF.

CDR3 in amino acids: CAWESLDYLSYNEQFF. The CDR3 nucleotides are TGTGCCTGGGAATCCCTGGACTACCTCTCCTACAATGAGCAGTTCTTC. This rearrangement joins TRBV30 to TRBJ2-1; possibly TRBD2 for D (6 bases). The CDR3 loop spans 16 amino acids. Trimming pared 5 bases from V and 0 bases from J, leaving 17 bases between. Germline V gene lookup returns CDR1 GTSNPN and CDR2 SVGIG (reference sequence).

This clone was counted only a few times. The gene calls are TRBV9 and TRBJ1-1; 8 bases line up with TRBD1. CDR3 length: 13 amino acids. Germline V gene data show CDR1 as SGDLS and CDR2 as YYNGEE. V dropped 4 bases and J dropped 8; count of bases not matched to a gene: 7. This CDR3 is CASSSWDRTEAFF. The CDR3 DNA follows: TGTGCCAGCAGCTCCTGGGACAGGACAGAAGCTTTCTTT. Combining the CDR3 with reference TRBV9 and TRBJ1-1 gives the whole variable domain DSGVTQTPKHLITATGQRVTLRCSPRSGDLSVYWYQQSLDQGLQFLIQYYNGEERAKGNILERFSAQQFPDLHSELNLSSLELGDSALYFCASSSWDRTEAFFGQGTRLTVV.

V and J are TRBV19 and TRBJ2-1; 8 bases are shared with TRBD2. Germline V gene lookup returns CDR1 LNHDA and CDR2 SQIVND (reference sequence). The V segment lost 6 bases and the J segment 2 bases; nucleotides outside the gene matches: 3. This CDR3 comprises 14 residues. In DNA, the CDR3 is TGTGCCAGTAGCCGGGGACTAGCCTACAATGAGCAGTTCTTC. The encoded protein is CASSRGLAYNEQFF.

CDR3 sequence: CTSSQTASGGIQETQYF. The DNA of the CDR3 is TGCACCAGCAGCCAAACTGCTAGCGGGGGCATACAAGAGACCCAGTACTTC. This chain uses TRBV1 with TRBJ2-5; the D call of TRBD2 is as the table states it, not checked on the DNA. TRBV1 is a pseudogene. There are 17 residues in the CDR3.

This clone was seen at least ten times. The rearrangement links TRBV6-5 to TRBJ2-3; 9 bases are shared with TRBD2. Germline CDR1 reads MNHEY; CDR2 reads SVGAGI. The CDR3 is 14 amino acids. V lost 7 bases and J lost 3; bases outside the gene matches: 5. DNA for the CDR3: TGTGCCAGCATGGGACTAGCAAGAACAGATACGCAGTATTTT. Amino acids: CASMGLARTDTQYF.

DNA of the CDR3: TGTGCCAGCAGCACTGGACAGGGCACCGGGGAGCTGTTTTTT. Protein: CASSTGQGTGELFF. This chain joins TRBV2 and TRBJ2-2; TRBD1 matches 8 bases. CDR3 size: 14 residues. In germline, CDR1 is SNHLY, CDR2 FYNNEI. After removal of 6 bases from V and 4 bases from J, the junction contained 4 bases not matched to a gene.